This TCR beta chain is drawn from a study of CD8 T cells in ankylosing spondylitis. In TCRdb, the 5' RACE reads were re-called with MiXCR into one record per CDR3 protein. The sample shows over 200,000 distinct CDR3 sequences, more than 9% of them seen only once. This clonotype was seen ten or more times. Relative to the germline gene, one junction end is altered; a read error may explain this. The CDR3 is 17 residues long. The V gene's germline CDR1 is MNHEY and CDR2 SVGAGI. The clonotype comes from a male donor with ankylosing spondylitis or in good health (not recorded which). Input material: blood, either unsorted or a sorted T cell fraction (not recorded which). This chain links TRBV6-5 with TRBJ2-3; D possibly uses TRBD1 or TRBD2 (5 bases each). The CDR3 DNA follows: TGTGCCAGCAGTTACGGGACCGCCGGGTCTAGCACTGATACGCAGTATTTT. Translating it yields CASSYGTAGSSTDTQYF.